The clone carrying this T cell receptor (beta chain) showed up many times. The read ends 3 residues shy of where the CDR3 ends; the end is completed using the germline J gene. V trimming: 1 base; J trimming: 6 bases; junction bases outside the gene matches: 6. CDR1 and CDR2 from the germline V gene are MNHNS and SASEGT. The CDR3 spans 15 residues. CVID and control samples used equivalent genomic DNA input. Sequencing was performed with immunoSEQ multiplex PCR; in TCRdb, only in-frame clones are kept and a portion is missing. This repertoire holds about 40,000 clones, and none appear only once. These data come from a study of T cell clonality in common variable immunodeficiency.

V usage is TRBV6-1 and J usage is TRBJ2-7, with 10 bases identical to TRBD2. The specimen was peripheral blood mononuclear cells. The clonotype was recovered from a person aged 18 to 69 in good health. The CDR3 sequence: CASSEGAGGPSEQYF. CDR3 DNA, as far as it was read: TGTGCCAGCAGTGAAGGAGCGGGAGGGCCGTCCGAG.